Reported below is one TCR beta chain. Its antigen is undetermined. Within the sample, other DNA sequences also encode this same CDR3. The data derive from a study of a mutant IDH1 vaccine in newly diagnosed glioma. Study background: Onset of vaccination occurred 4-6 weeks following radiotherapy alone, or with temozolomide cycles. The earlier regimen, radiotherapy, temozolomide, or both, was most often both.

Noted time point: week 11, during vaccination. In every dose of vaccine, 300 ug of mutant IDH1 20-mer peptide was given alongside topical imiquimod. Measured with immunoSEQ multiplex PCR; TCRdb has only the in-frame clones, and not every one. The repertoire holds about 120,000 clones, with roughly 90% as singletons. The V and J ends lost 6 bases and 3 bases respectively, with 3 bases between them. Germline lookup yields CDR1 MDHEN and CDR2 SYDVKM. This CDR3 has 11 amino acids. The chain uses TRBV28 and TRBJ1-5; D ambiguous. This receptor was taken from a woman aged 45-65 years with glioma. The sample in question was PBMCs, obtained from a glioma patient whose treatment included an IDH1 peptide vaccine. The CDR3 reads CASSFNQPQHF. The CDR3 DNA reads TGTGCCAGCAGCTTCAATCAGCCCCAGCATTTT.